Given below is one TCR beta chain in context. Its target is not known. This specimen belongs to a study of graft-versus-host responses after intestinal transplantation. Study as a whole: Multivisceral, liver-intestinal, or isolated intestinal transplants were received by the recipients. Every transplant recipient was induced with anti-thymocyte globulin, then maintained on tacrolimus and steroids for about 3 years. Study-wide findings and caveats: Some GvH clones were seen earlier in gut or blood, suggesting intestinal origin. Levels of circulating GvH clones at their peak were associated with early post-transplant HvG declines.

Assay used: immunoSEQ multiplex PCR; TCRdb lists only in-frame clones, some missing. In the table there are about 96,000 clones, more than 85% of which are singletons. This CDR3 has 14 amino acids. V was shortened by 0 bases and J by 8 bases, with 13 bases between the two germline ends. Germline loops: CDR1 LGHNA, CDR2 YNFKEQ. The sequence derives from a human donor who received an intestinal transplant. The sample in question was unstimulated CD4+ T cells sorted from spleen or lymph node cells, obtained before intestinal transplant. This chain uses TRBV4-2 with TRBJ1-2, with a possible D match to TRBD1 (6 bases). CDR3 sequence reads: CASSQDPQGRGYTF. CDR3 DNA: TGTGCCAGCAGCCAAGACCCACAGGGCCGAGGCTACACCTTC.